Presented here are 3 T cell receptor beta chains from one specimen sequenced in a study of OX40 agonist ivuxolimab in advanced cancers. Sequenced by immunoSEQ multiplex PCR; TCRdb stores in-frame clones only, minus some. Of about 6,500 clones listed, about 85% are singletons. The sequencing here drew on CD4+ or CD8+ T cells sorted from blood, taken in a trial of the OX40 agonist ivuxolimab. All receptors derive from an adult with an advanced solid tumor such as melanoma, head and neck, liver or kidney cancer.

The chain links TRBV28 to TRBJ2-1, with TRBD2 identical over 15 bases. Per germline, CDR1 MDHEN and CDR2 SYDVKM. The CDR3 runs 14 residues. Germline trimming cut 3 bases from V and 10 bases from J; bases unmatched to any gene: 1. Written as DNA, the CDR3 is TGTGCCAGCAGTTTGGGGACTAGCGGGGGGGAGCAGTTCTTC. Its protein is CASSLGTSGGEQFF.

Written as DNA, the CDR3 is TGTGCCAGCAGTACGGGGGGGACCTACGAGCAGTACTTC. As protein: CASSTGGTYEQYF. The chain has TRBV27 and TRBJ2-7; 8 bases match TRBD2. The CDR3 covers 13 residues. Trimming cost V 5 bases and J 2 bases; bases outside gene matches: 2. Germline CDR1 MNHEY, CDR2 SMNVEV (reference sequence).

This clone has only one observation. V and J are TRBV9 and TRBJ2-5; 7 bases fit TRBD2. CDR3 size: 16 residues. Germline trimming cut 1 base from V and 0 bases from J; bases unmatched to any gene: 6. From germline, CDR1 is SGDLS and CDR2 YYNGEE. In DNA form, the CDR3 reads TGTGCCAGCAGCGTAAGGAGCGGGGAGTACCAAGAGACCCAGTACTTC. Its protein is CASSVRSGEYQETQYF.